This is a list of T cell receptor beta chains from one sample in a study of PD-1 blockade in classical Hodgkin lymphoma. The assay was immunoSEQ multiplex PCR, and TCRdb's table has in-frame clones only and misses some. This table holds around 60,000 clones, around nine tenths found once. The specimen comprised peripheral blood mononuclear cells (PBMCs), sampled before the fourth cycle of nivolumab. The receptors were gathered from a human donor with classical Hodgkin lymphoma. Both conserved end residues are part of each CDR3. Fields, in order: V gene, J gene, CDR3 protein.

TRBV5-1,TRBJ2-1,CASSLGGLFNEQFF
TRBV28,TRBJ2-7,CASSLTPVSSYEQYF
TRBV6-1,TRBJ2-3,CASSGTSGGTDTQYF
TRBV7-2,TRBJ2-7,CASSLAGPYEQYF
TRBV28,TRBJ2-7,CASSYGVKSYEQYF
TRBV27,TRBJ2-7,CASSSRTSGFYEQYF
TRBV7-9,TRBJ2-1,CASTDYGAGGPENEQFF
TRBV6-5,TRBJ2-3,CATRLAGGTDTQYF
TRBV18,TRBJ1-1,CASSPGGAGTEAFF
TRBV7-6,TRBJ1-2,CASSLVTGSGYTF
TRBV4-1,TRBJ2-7,CASSFNSGSVYEQYF
TRBV7-9,TRBJ1-1,CASSYRPFMNTEAFF
TRBV5-1,TRBJ2-5,CASSLKLLGETQYF
TRBV2,TRBJ1-4,CASSAPLAPNIDRTNEKLFF
TRBV28,TRBJ2-5,CASSSPVEPQETQYF
TRBV7-9,TRBJ2-7,CATGGRAYEQYF
TRBV19,TRBJ1-2,CASSRGQGYGYTF
TRBV28,TRBJ2-7,CASSLGRGLEQYF
TRBV6-1,TRBJ1-5,CASSEEPGGGQPQHF
TRBV5-1,TRBJ2-5,CASSPQGAVKETQYF
TRBV28,TRBJ2-1,CASSFALGRGESYNEQFF
TRBV6-6,TRBJ2-7,CASSYEGFGEQYF
TRBV28,TRBJ2-7,CASSTYGGTVYVYEQYF
TRBV2,TRBJ2-2,CASTNSGGNNGELFF
TRBV19,TRBJ1-1,CASSAQGRTEAFF
TRBV6-1,TRBJ2-3,CASSEGLTGLTWADTQYF
TRBV5-1,TRBJ2-7,CASSLYLGLAPPFSYEQYF
TRBV5-8,TRBJ1-5,CASTSGGRGGINQPQHF
TRBV27,TRBJ2-7,CASSMGQLGEQYF
TRBV25-1,TRBJ2-3,CASSENRAQYF
TRBV15,TRBJ2-4,CATSRMFGNIQYF
TRBV18,TRBJ1-5,CASSPGTGDQPQHF
TRBV6-5,TRBJ1-5,CASSPLGGGNQPQHF
TRBV6-6,TRBJ2-1,CASASRYNEQFF
TRBV7-2,TRBJ2-2,CASSSTGELFF
TRBV15,TRBJ2-2,CATSRIAGGNTGELFF
TRBV11-3,TRBJ2-1,CASSFHFSSYNEQFF
TRBV7-9,TRBJ2-7,CASSLDSNSYEQYF
TRBV28,TRBJ2-5,CASSFGGVGGTQYF
TRBV5-1,TRBJ1-1,CASSFTRQGQNTEAFF
TRBV6-1,TRBJ2-3,CASSKLVEGDTQYF
TRBV11-2,TRBJ1-3,CASSLGQGGNTIYF
TRBV19,TRBJ1-5,CASSPSRGQPQHF
TRBV28,TRBJ2-7,CASSLDSSYEQYF
TRBV2,TRBJ2-7,CASSGSGGYPYEQYF
TRBV18,TRBJ2-7,CASSRTSGRISYEQYF
TRBV29-1,TRBJ1-2,CSVAGTGVHGYTF
TRBV5-1,TRBJ2-1,CASSLAGTGPYNEQFF
TRBV7-2,TRBJ2-5,CASSQLRGLETQYF
TRBV5-8,TRBJ1-2,CASRNVRDRGLNYGYTF
TRBV6-5,TRBJ2-7,CASSYSRQGAYEQYF
TRBV6-5,TRBJ1-4,CASRPKPGNEKLFF
TRBV29-1,TRBJ1-3,CSVVSMNSGNTIYF